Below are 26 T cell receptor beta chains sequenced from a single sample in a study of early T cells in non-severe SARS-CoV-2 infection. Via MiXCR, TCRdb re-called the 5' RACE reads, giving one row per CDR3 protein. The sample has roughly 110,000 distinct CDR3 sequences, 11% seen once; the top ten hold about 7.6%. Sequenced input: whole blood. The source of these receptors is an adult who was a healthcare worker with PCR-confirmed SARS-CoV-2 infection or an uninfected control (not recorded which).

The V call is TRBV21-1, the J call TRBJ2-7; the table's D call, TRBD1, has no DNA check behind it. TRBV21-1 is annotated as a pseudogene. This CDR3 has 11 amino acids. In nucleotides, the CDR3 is TGTGCCAGCAGCAAAGACAGGACGACGTGGTTC. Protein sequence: CASSKDRTTWF.

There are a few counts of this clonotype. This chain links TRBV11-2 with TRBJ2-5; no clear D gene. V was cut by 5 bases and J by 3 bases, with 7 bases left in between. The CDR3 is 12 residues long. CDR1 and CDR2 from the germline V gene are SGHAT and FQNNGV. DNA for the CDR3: TGTGCCAGCAGCCAATACGAAGAGACCCAGTACTTC. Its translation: CASSQYEETQYF. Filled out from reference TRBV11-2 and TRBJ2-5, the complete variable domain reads EAGVAQSPRYKIIEKRQSVAFWCNPISGHATLYWYQQILGQGPKLLIQFQNNGVVDDSQLPKDRFSAERLKGVDSTLKIQPAKLEDSAVYLCASSQYEETQYFGPGTRLLVL.

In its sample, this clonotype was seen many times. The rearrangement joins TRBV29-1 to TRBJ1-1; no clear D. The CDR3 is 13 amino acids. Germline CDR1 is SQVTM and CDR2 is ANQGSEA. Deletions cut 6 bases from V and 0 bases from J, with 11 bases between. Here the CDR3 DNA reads TGCAGCGTCCACCCGATTATGAACACTGAAGCTTTCTTT. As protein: CSVHPIMNTEAFF. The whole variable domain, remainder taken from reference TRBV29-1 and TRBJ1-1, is SAVISQKPSRDICQRGTSLTIQCQVDSQVTMMFWYRQQPGQSLTLIATANQGSEATYESGFVIDKFPISRPNLTFSTLTVSNMSPEDSSIYLCSVHPIMNTEAFFGQGTRLTVV.

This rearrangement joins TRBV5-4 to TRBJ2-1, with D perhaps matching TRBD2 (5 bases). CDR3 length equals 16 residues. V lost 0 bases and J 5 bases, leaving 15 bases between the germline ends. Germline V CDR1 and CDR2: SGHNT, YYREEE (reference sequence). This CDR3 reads CASSLDRGGTHNEQFF. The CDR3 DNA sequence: TGTGCCAGCAGCTTGGACCGAGGAGGCACCCACAATGAGCAGTTCTTC.

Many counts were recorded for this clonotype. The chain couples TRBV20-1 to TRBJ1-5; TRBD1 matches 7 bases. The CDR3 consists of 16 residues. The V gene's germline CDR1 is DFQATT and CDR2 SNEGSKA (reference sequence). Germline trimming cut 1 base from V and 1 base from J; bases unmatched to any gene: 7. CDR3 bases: TGCAGTGCTAGAGGTTCGGGACAGCGAAGCAATCAGCCCCAGCATTTT. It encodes CSARGSGQRSNQPQHF.

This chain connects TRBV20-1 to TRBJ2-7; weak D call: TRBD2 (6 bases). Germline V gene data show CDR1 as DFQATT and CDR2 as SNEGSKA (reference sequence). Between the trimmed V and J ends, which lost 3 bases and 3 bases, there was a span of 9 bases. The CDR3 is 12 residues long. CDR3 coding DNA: TGCAGTGCTAGTGGGCGGGACTACGAGCAGTACTTC. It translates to CSASGRDYEQYF.

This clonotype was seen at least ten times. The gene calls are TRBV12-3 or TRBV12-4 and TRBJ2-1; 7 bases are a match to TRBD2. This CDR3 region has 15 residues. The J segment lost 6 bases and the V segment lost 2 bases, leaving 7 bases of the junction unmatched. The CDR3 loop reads CASSLMAGASNEQFF. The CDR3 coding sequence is TGTGCCAGCAGTTTAATGGCGGGAGCCTCCAATGAGCAGTTCTTC.

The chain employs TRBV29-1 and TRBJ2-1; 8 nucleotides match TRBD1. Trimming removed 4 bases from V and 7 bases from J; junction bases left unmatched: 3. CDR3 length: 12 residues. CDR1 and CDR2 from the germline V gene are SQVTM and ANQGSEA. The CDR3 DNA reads TGCAGCGTTGCCAGGGGGCTAAATGAGCAGTTCTTC. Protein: CSVARGLNEQFF.

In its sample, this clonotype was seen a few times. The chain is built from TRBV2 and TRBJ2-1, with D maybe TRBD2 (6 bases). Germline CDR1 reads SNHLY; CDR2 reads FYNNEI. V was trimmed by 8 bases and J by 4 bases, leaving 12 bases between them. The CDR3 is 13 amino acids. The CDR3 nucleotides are TGTGCCAGCGGCGGGGCGGGTTACAATGAGCAGTTCTTC. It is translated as CASGGAGYNEQFF.

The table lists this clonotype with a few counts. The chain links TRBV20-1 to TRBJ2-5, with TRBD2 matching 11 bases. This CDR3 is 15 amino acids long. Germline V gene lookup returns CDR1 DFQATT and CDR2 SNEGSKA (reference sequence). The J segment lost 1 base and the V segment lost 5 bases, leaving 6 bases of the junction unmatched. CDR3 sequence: CSAPGLAVSQETQYF. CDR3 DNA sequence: TGCAGTGCTCCGGGACTAGCGGTTTCCCAAGAGACCCAGTACTTC.

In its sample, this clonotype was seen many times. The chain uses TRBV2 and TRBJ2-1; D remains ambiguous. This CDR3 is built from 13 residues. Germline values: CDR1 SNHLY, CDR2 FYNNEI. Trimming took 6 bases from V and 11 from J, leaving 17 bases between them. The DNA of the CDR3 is TGTGCCAGCAGACCTTCGGGCCTGGGCCAGCAGTTCTTC. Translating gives CASRPSGLGQQFF.

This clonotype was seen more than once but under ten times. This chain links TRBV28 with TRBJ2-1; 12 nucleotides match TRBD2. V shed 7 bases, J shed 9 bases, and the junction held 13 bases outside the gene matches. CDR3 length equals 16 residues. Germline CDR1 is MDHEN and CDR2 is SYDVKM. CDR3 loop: CASTSGLAGPSSEQFF. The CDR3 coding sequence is TGTGCCAGCACATCAGGACTAGCGGGGCCCAGTAGTGAGCAGTTCTTC.

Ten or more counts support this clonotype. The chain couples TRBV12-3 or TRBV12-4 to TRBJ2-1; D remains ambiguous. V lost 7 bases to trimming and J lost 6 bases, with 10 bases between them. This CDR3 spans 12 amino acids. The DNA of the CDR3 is TGTGCCAGCAAACTCGGCGGCAATGAGCAGTTCTTC. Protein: CASKLGGNEQFF.

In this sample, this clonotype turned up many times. As DNA, the CDR3 is TGTGCCAGCAGTTTAGACACGATTCATCAGCCCCAGCATTTT. Its protein is CASSLDTIHQPQHF. The gene calls are TRBV28 and TRBJ1-5, with no clear D. There are 14 residues in the CDR3. V was clipped by 2 bases and J by 5 bases, with 10 bases between them. CDR1 is MDHEN, CDR2 SYDVKM, per germline.

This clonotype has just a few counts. The CDR3 DNA reads as TGTGCCTGGACCCGCACTAGCGGGTGGGGTGAGCAGTTCTTC. It translates to CAWTRTSGWGEQFF. This chain uses TRBV30 with TRBJ2-1; 9 bases match TRBD2. J lost 9 bases, V lost 4 bases, and 10 bases had no gene match. The germline gives CDR1 GTSNPN, CDR2 SVGIG (reference sequence). This CDR3 spans 14 amino acids. The full variable domain, rest sourced from reference TRBV30 and TRBJ2-1, is SQTIHQWPATLVQPVGSPLSLECTVEGTSNPNLYWYRQAAGRGLQLLFYSVGIGQISSEVPQNLSASRPQDRQFILSSKKLLLSDSGFYLCAWTRTSGWGEQFFGPGTRLTVL.

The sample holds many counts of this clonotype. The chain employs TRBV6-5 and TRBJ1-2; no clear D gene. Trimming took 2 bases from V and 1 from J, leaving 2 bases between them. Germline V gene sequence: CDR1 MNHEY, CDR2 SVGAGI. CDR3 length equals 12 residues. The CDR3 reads CASSYSNYGYTF. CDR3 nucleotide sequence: TGTGCCAGCAGTTACAGTAACTATGGCTACACCTTC.

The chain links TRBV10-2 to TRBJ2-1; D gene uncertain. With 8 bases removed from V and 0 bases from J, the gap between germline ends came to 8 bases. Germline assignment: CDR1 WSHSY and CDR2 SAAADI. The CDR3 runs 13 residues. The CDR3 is CASQETSYNEQFF. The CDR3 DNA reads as TGCGCCAGCCAAGAAACCTCCTACAATGAGCAGTTCTTC.

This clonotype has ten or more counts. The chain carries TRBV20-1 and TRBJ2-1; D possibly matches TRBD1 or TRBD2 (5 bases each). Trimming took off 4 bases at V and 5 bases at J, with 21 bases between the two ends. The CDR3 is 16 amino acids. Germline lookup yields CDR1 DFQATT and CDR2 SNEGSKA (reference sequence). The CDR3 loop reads CSAIPHGDGSHNEQFF. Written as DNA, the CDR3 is TGCAGTGCTATTCCACATGGGGACGGAAGCCACAATGAGCAGTTCTTC.

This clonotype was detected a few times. The CDR3 spells CATSQTGGNQPQHF. DNA for the CDR3: TGTGCCACCAGTCAAACAGGGGGCAATCAGCCCCAGCATTTT. V gene TRBV24-1 combines with J gene TRBJ1-5; 7 nucleotides align to TRBD1. The length of the CDR3 is 14 residues. Looked up from germline, CDR1 is KGHDR and CDR2 is SFDVKD. The ends lost 6 bases at V and 2 bases at J; junction bases unmatched: 3.

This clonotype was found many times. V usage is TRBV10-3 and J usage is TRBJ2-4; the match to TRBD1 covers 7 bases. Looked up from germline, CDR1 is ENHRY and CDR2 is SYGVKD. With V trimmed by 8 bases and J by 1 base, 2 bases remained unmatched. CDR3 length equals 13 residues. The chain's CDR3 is CAIGQVAKNIQYF. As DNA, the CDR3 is TGTGCCATCGGACAGGTTGCCAAAAACATTCAGTACTTC.

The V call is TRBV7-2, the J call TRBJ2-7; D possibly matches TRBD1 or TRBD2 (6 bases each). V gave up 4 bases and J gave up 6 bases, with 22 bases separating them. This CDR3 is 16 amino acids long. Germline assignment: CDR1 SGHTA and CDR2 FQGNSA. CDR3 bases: TGTGCCAGCAGCTCGGGGGCGGCTTCAACGAGAGGCGAGCAGTACTTC. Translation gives CASSSGAASTRGEQYF. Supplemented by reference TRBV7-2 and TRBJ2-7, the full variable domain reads GAGVSQSPSNKVTEKGKDVELRCDPISGHTALYWYRQSLGQGLEFLIYFQGNSAPDKSGLPSDRFSAERTGGSVSTLTIQRTQQEDSAVYLCASSSGAASTRGEQYFGPGTRLTVT.

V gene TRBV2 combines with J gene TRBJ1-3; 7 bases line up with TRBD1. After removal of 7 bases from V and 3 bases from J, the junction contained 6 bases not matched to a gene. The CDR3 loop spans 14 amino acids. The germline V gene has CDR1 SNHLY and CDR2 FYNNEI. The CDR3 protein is CASKGTESGNTIYF. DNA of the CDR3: TGTGCCAGCAAAGGGACAGAGAGTGGAAACACCATATATTTT.

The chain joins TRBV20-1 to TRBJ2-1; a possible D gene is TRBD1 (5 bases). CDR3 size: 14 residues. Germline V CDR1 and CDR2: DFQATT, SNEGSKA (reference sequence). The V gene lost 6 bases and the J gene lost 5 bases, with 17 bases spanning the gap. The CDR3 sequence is CSAPRVTEDNEQFF. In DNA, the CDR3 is TGCAGTGCCCCAAGGGTGACAGAAGACAATGAGCAGTTCTTC.

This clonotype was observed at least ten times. The CDR3: CSAGRTSTDTQYF. CDR3 nucleotide sequence: TGCAGTGCTGGCAGAACTAGCACAGATACGCAGTATTTT. V usage is TRBV20-1 and J usage is TRBJ2-3; D not resolved. Germline values: CDR1 DFQATT, CDR2 SNEGSKA (reference sequence). The V gene lost 5 bases and the J gene lost 0 bases, with 9 bases spanning the gap. CDR3 length: 13 residues.

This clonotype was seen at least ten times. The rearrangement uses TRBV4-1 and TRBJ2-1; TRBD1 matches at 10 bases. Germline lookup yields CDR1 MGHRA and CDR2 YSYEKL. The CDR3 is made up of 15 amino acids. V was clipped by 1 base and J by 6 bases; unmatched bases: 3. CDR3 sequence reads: CASSQAGQGINEQFF. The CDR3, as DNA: TGCGCCAGCAGCCAAGCGGGACAGGGGATCAATGAGCAGTTCTTC.

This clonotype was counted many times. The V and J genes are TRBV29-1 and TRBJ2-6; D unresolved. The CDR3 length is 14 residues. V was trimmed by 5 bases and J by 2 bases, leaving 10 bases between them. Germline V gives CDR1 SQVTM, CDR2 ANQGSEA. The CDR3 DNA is TGCAGCGTTTGTGACGATCCTGGGGCCAACGTCCTGACTTTC. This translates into CSVCDDPGANVLTF.